These T cell receptor beta chains were read from a single sample in a study of Ad26.COV2.S vaccination and SARS-CoV-2 variants. The assay was immunoSEQ multiplex PCR, and TCRdb's table has in-frame clones only and misses some. In the table there are about 98,000 clones, about 78% of which are singletons. The specimen comprised peripheral blood, sampled after recovery from COVID-19. Receptors originate from a human donor who had recovered from COVID-19. The CDR3 runs from the conserved cysteine through the conserved F or W. The order of the fields is V gene, clone size, CDR3 length, D gene, J gene, CDR3 DNA, CDR3 protein. D genes are given only for firm matches. Clone sizes are given selectively: once, few, many, or a class where the clone is expanded.

V gene: TRBV6-2/TRBV6-3
clone size: -
CDR3 length: 14
D gene: -
J gene: TRBJ1-2
CDR3 DNA: TGTGCCAGCAGTTATACTGTTTCTAGCTATGGCTACACCTTC
CDR3 protein: CASSYTVSSYGYTF

V gene: TRBV19
clone size: few
CDR3 length: 14
D gene: -
J gene: TRBJ1-3
CDR3 DNA: TGTGCCAGTAGTCCCGCAGGCTCTGGAAACACCATATATTTT
CDR3 protein: CASSPAGSGNTIYF

V gene: TRBV2
clone size: -
CDR3 length: 15
D gene: -
J gene: TRBJ1-5
CDR3 DNA: TGTGCCAGCAGTGGTGCAAGGTATAGCAATCAGCCCCAGCATTTT
CDR3 protein: CASSGARYSNQPQHF

V gene: TRBV6-6
clone size: -
CDR3 length: 17
D gene: -
J gene: TRBJ2-2
CDR3 DNA: TGTGCCAGCAGGCGAGGACAATTAGGTAGAGGAACCGGGGAGCTGTTTTTT
CDR3 protein: CASRRGQLGRGTGELFF

V gene: TRBV4-2
clone size: -
CDR3 length: 16
D gene: -
J gene: TRBJ1-1
CDR3 DNA: TGTGCCAGCAGTCCCGCGCCGGGTCGCCGGAACACTGAAGCTTTCTTT
CDR3 protein: CASSPAPGRRNTEAFF

V gene: TRBV5-1
clone size: many
CDR3 length: 11
D gene: -
J gene: TRBJ2-7
CDR3 DNA: TGCGCCAGCAGCGATAATTACGAGCAGTACTTC
CDR3 protein: CASSDNYEQYF

V gene: TRBV6-1
clone size: -
CDR3 length: 12
D gene: -
J gene: TRBJ2-1
CDR3 DNA: TGTGCCAGCCGTGACAGGCATAATGAGCAGTTCTTC
CDR3 protein: CASRDRHNEQFF

V gene: TRBV9
clone size: -
CDR3 length: 12
D gene: -
J gene: TRBJ1-1
CDR3 DNA: TGTGCCAGCAGGAATTTGAACACTGAAGCTTTCTTT
CDR3 protein: CASRNLNTEAFF

V gene: TRBV5-3
clone size: -
CDR3 length: 18
D gene: -
J gene: TRBJ1-5
CDR3 DNA: TGTGCCAGAAGCGGGCCCCACAAACAGCCCTATAGCAATCAGCCCCAGCATTTT
CDR3 protein: CARSGPHKQPYSNQPQHF

V gene: TRBV2
clone size: -
CDR3 length: 15
D gene: TRBD1
J gene: TRBJ1-1
CDR3 DNA: TGTGCCAGCAGCCAGCAGACAGGGTATGGTTCTGAAGCTTTCTTT
CDR3 protein: CASSQQTGYGSEAFF

V gene: TRBV6-5
clone size: once
CDR3 length: 15
D gene: TRBD1
J gene: TRBJ1-5
CDR3 DNA: TGTGCCAGCAGCCGTGACAGGGGGGATGGTCAGCCCCAGCATTTT
CDR3 protein: CASSRDRGDGQPQHF

V gene: TRBV20-1
clone size: -
CDR3 length: 15
D gene: -
J gene: TRBJ1-5
CDR3 DNA: TGCAGTGCTAGTGACAGTGTCTATAGCAATCAGCCCCAGCATTTT
CDR3 protein: CSASDSVYSNQPQHF

V gene: TRBV9
clone size: -
CDR3 length: 15
D gene: -
J gene: TRBJ2-2
CDR3 DNA: TGTGCCAGCAGCGTAGTCGGACATAACACCGGGGAGCTGTTTTTT
CDR3 protein: CASSVVGHNTGELFF

V gene: TRBV11-2
clone size: -
CDR3 length: 14
D gene: -
J gene: TRBJ2-2
CDR3 DNA: TGTGCCAGCAGCTTAAAAAGGAACACCGGGGAGCTGTTTTTT
CDR3 protein: CASSLKRNTGELFF

V gene: TRBV4-2
clone size: -
CDR3 length: 17
D gene: -
J gene: TRBJ2-5
CDR3 DNA: TGTGCCAGCAGCCAAGGATCGGGAGAGAGGAACCGAGAGACCCAGTACTTC
CDR3 protein: CASSQGSGERNRETQYF

V gene: TRBV2
clone size: -
CDR3 length: 11
D gene: TRBD1
J gene: TRBJ2-5
CDR3 DNA: TGTGCCAGCGGACAGGGAGAGACCCAGTACTTC
CDR3 protein: CASGQGETQYF

V gene: TRBV28
clone size: -
CDR3 length: 11
D gene: -
J gene: TRBJ2-7
CDR3 DNA: TGTGCCAGCACCTCAACCTACGAGCAGTACTTC
CDR3 protein: CASTSTYEQYF

V gene: TRBV28
clone size: -
CDR3 length: 16
D gene: TRBD2
J gene: TRBJ2-1
CDR3 DNA: TGTGCCAGCAGTGGAGGACTAGCGGGGGGGCGGAATGAGCAGTTCTTC
CDR3 protein: CASSGGLAGGRNEQFF

V gene: TRBV2
clone size: -
CDR3 length: 11
D gene: -
J gene: TRBJ2-2
CDR3 DNA: TGTGCCAGCAAGGAACCCGGGGAGCTGTTTTTT
CDR3 protein: CASKEPGELFF

V gene: TRBV2
clone size: -
CDR3 length: 13
D gene: TRBD2
J gene: TRBJ2-1
CDR3 DNA: TGTGCCACGGGAGGTGTAGGGTCGGATGAGCAGTTCTTC
CDR3 protein: CATGGVGSDEQFF

V gene: TRBV5-1
clone size: -
CDR3 length: 13
D gene: -
J gene: TRBJ1-2
CDR3 DNA: TGCGCCAGCAGCTTGGGCTTTAGCAATGGCTACACCTTC
CDR3 protein: CASSLGFSNGYTF

V gene: TRBV28
clone size: -
CDR3 length: 12
D gene: -
J gene: TRBJ1-2
CDR3 DNA: TGTGCCAGCAGCCAGCTCGGGGATGGCTACACCTTC
CDR3 protein: CASSQLGDGYTF

V gene: TRBV5-1
clone size: -
CDR3 length: 15
D gene: TRBD1
J gene: TRBJ1-4
CDR3 DNA: TGCGCCAGCAGCTCGCAACCGGGACAGAGTGAAAAACTGTTTTTT
CDR3 protein: CASSSQPGQSEKLFF

V gene: TRBV5-1
clone size: -
CDR3 length: 16
D gene: TRBD1
J gene: TRBJ2-7
CDR3 DNA: TGCGCCAGCAGCTTCTCCTTCGTACAGGGGATCTACGAGCAGTACTTC
CDR3 protein: CASSFSFVQGIYEQYF

V gene: TRBV7-9
clone size: -
CDR3 length: 14
D gene: -
J gene: TRBJ2-5
CDR3 DNA: TGTGCCAGCAGCTTAGTCGCTAGCATGGAGACCCAGTACTTC
CDR3 protein: CASSLVASMETQYF

V gene: TRBV6-2/TRBV6-3
clone size: -
CDR3 length: 15
D gene: TRBD2
J gene: TRBJ2-7
CDR3 DNA: TGTGCCAGCAGTAGCGGGGGTGCCCCCCACTACGAGCAGTACTTC
CDR3 protein: CASSSGGAPHYEQYF

V gene: TRBV5-1
clone size: -
CDR3 length: 13
D gene: TRBD1
J gene: TRBJ2-7
CDR3 DNA: TGCGCCAGCAGCTACGGACAGGGCGACGAGCAGTACTTC
CDR3 protein: CASSYGQGDEQYF

V gene: TRBV14
clone size: once
CDR3 length: 12
D gene: -
J gene: TRBJ1-2
CDR3 DNA: TGTGCCAGCAGCCAGGGACGGGGCGGCTACACCTTC
CDR3 protein: CASSQGRGGYTF

V gene: TRBV7-9
clone size: few
CDR3 length: 14
D gene: -
J gene: TRBJ2-3
CDR3 DNA: TGTGCCAGCAGCTTAGCCACAGGCACAGATACGCAGTATTTT
CDR3 protein: CASSLATGTDTQYF

V gene: TRBV11-2
clone size: -
CDR3 length: 16
D gene: -
J gene: TRBJ1-6
CDR3 DNA: TGTGCCAGCAGCTTAGGCCGACAGACTTATAATTCACCCCTCCACTTT
CDR3 protein: CASSLGRQTYNSPLHF

V gene: TRBV4-2
clone size: -
CDR3 length: 16
D gene: -
J gene: TRBJ1-3
CDR3 DNA: TGTGCCAGCAGCCAAGGAGTCACAGGGAATGGAAACACCATATATTTT
CDR3 protein: CASSQGVTGNGNTIYF

V gene: TRBV4-1
clone size: -
CDR3 length: 18
D gene: -
J gene: TRBJ2-7
CDR3 DNA: TGCGCCAGCAGCCTCCACTCGTTGAAGGGGCGCTTCGGTTACGAGCAGTACTTC
CDR3 protein: CASSLHSLKGRFGYEQYF

V gene: TRBV5-1
clone size: -
CDR3 length: 15
D gene: TRBD1
J gene: TRBJ2-3
CDR3 DNA: TGCGCCAGCAGCGCCGGACAGGGTGAGACAGATACGCAGTATTTT
CDR3 protein: CASSAGQGETDTQYF

V gene: TRBV7-2
clone size: -
CDR3 length: 15
D gene: TRBD2
J gene: TRBJ2-2
CDR3 DNA: TGTGCCAGCAGCCCGTTTAGCGGGGTGGCGGGGGAGCTGTTTTTT
CDR3 protein: CASSPFSGVAGELFF

V gene: TRBV23-1
clone size: -
CDR3 length: 11
D gene: -
J gene: TRBJ1-2
CDR3 DNA: TGCGCCAACTCGACAGGTCCCGGCTACACCTTC
CDR3 protein: CANSTGPGYTF

V gene: TRBV19
clone size: -
CDR3 length: 15
D gene: TRBD2
J gene: TRBJ2-7
CDR3 DNA: TGTGCCAGTAGCCCGGGACTAGCGGGGGAGAGCGAGCAGTACTTC
CDR3 protein: CASSPGLAGESEQYF

V gene: TRBV2
clone size: -
CDR3 length: 15
D gene: TRBD2
J gene: TRBJ2-5
CDR3 DNA: TGTGCCAGCAGATTGACTAGCGGCCTCCAAGAGACCCAGTACTTC
CDR3 protein: CASRLTSGLQETQYF

V gene: TRBV5-1
clone size: -
CDR3 length: 14
D gene: -
J gene: TRBJ1-2
CDR3 DNA: TGCGCCAGCAGCTTGGCCGAGAGAAACTATGGCTACACCTTC
CDR3 protein: CASSLAERNYGYTF

V gene: TRBV6-2/TRBV6-3
clone size: -
CDR3 length: 13
D gene: -
J gene: TRBJ1-1
CDR3 DNA: TGTGCCAGCAGTGCCGATATCCGTACTGAAGCTTTCTTT
CDR3 protein: CASSADIRTEAFF

V gene: TRBV6-2/TRBV6-3
clone size: -
CDR3 length: 13
D gene: -
J gene: TRBJ2-3
CDR3 DNA: TGTGCCAGCAGTCCCCTAGGATTTGGGACGCAGTATTTT
CDR3 protein: CASSPLGFGTQYF

V gene: TRBV5-4
clone size: -
CDR3 length: 12
D gene: TRBD1
J gene: TRBJ1-2
CDR3 DNA: TGTGCCAGCAGCTTTCAGGGGGCAAGCTACACCTTC
CDR3 protein: CASSFQGASYTF

V gene: TRBV7-9
clone size: -
CDR3 length: 12
D gene: TRBD1
J gene: TRBJ1-2
CDR3 DNA: TGTGCCAGCAGCAGACAGGGGAACAGCTACACCTTC
CDR3 protein: CASSRQGNSYTF

V gene: TRBV2
clone size: -
CDR3 length: 15
D gene: -
J gene: TRBJ2-5
CDR3 DNA: TGTGCCAGCAGTGATTTAGGGGCAGGGGTAGAGACCCAGTACTTC
CDR3 protein: CASSDLGAGVETQYF

V gene: TRBV5-4
clone size: -
CDR3 length: 13
D gene: -
J gene: TRBJ2-1
CDR3 DNA: TGTGCCAGCAGCTTTGACAGGTACAATGAGCAGTTCTTC
CDR3 protein: CASSFDRYNEQFF

V gene: TRBV25-1
clone size: once
CDR3 length: 17
D gene: TRBD2
J gene: TRBJ2-3
CDR3 DNA: TGTGCCAGCAGTGCGGGACTAGCGGGGGGGCCCACAGATACGCAGTATTTT
CDR3 protein: CASSAGLAGGPTDTQYF

V gene: TRBV20-1
clone size: -
CDR3 length: 13
D gene: -
J gene: TRBJ2-7
CDR3 DNA: TGCAGTGCTAGTACCCCAGGGAGGTACGAGCAGTACTTC
CDR3 protein: CSASTPGRYEQYF

V gene: TRBV3-1/TRBV3-2
clone size: -
CDR3 length: 17
D gene: -
J gene: TRBJ2-1
CDR3 DNA: TGTGCCAGCAGCCAAAACCCCTACCTGGGACTGTACAATGAGCAGTTCTTC
CDR3 protein: CASSQNPYLGLYNEQFF

V gene: TRBV4-2
clone size: -
CDR3 length: 17
D gene: TRBD2
J gene: TRBJ2-3
CDR3 DNA: TGTGCCAGCAGCCAAGATCTGACGACTAGCGACACAGATACGCAGTATTTT
CDR3 protein: CASSQDLTTSDTDTQYF

V gene: TRBV2
clone size: -
CDR3 length: 14
D gene: -
J gene: TRBJ1-5
CDR3 DNA: TGTGCCAGCAGTGACAGGGTGGGCAATCAGCCCCAGCATTTT
CDR3 protein: CASSDRVGNQPQHF

V gene: TRBV7-9
clone size: once
CDR3 length: 14
D gene: TRBD1
J gene: TRBJ1-2
CDR3 DNA: TGTGCCAGCAGCTTCAATACAGGGGGCCAAGGCTACACCTTC
CDR3 protein: CASSFNTGGQGYTF

V gene: TRBV12-5
clone size: -
CDR3 length: 16
D gene: TRBD1
J gene: TRBJ1-5
CDR3 DNA: TGTGCTAGTGGTTTGGAGAACGGACAGGGGAATCAGCCCCAGCATTTT
CDR3 protein: CASGLENGQGNQPQHF

V gene: TRBV30
clone size: -
CDR3 length: 16
D gene: -
J gene: TRBJ2-2
CDR3 DNA: TGTGCCTGGAGTGTATTACCGGGGGCCGGTACCGGGGAGCTGTTTTTT
CDR3 protein: CAWSVLPGAGTGELFF

V gene: TRBV6-2/TRBV6-3
clone size: once
CDR3 length: 14
D gene: TRBD2
J gene: TRBJ2-5
CDR3 DNA: TGTGCCAGCAGTTATGGGCTAGCGGGGGAGACCCAGTACTTC
CDR3 protein: CASSYGLAGETQYF

V gene: TRBV4-1
clone size: -
CDR3 length: 15
D gene: -
J gene: TRBJ2-1
CDR3 DNA: TGCGCCAGCAGCCAAGTGGGCTGGGCAAACAATGAGCAGTTCTTC
CDR3 protein: CASSQVGWANNEQFF

V gene: TRBV27
clone size: -
CDR3 length: 14
D gene: -
J gene: TRBJ1-6
CDR3 DNA: TGTGCCAGCAGCCAAGGACAGCAGTATTCACCCCTCCACTTT
CDR3 protein: CASSQGQQYSPLHF

V gene: TRBV18
clone size: -
CDR3 length: 13
D gene: -
J gene: TRBJ2-1
CDR3 DNA: TGTGCCAGCTCACCTAACAGGAACAATGAGCAGTTCTTC
CDR3 protein: CASSPNRNNEQFF

V gene: TRBV11-3
clone size: once
CDR3 length: 15
D gene: -
J gene: TRBJ2-3
CDR3 DNA: TGTGCCAGCAGCTTGGGAGCGGAAGTCACAGATACGCAGTATTTT
CDR3 protein: CASSLGAEVTDTQYF

V gene: TRBV7-9
clone size: -
CDR3 length: 16
D gene: -
J gene: TRBJ1-6
CDR3 DNA: TGTGCCAGCAGCTTAGCGGTGACAGTTTATAATTCACCCCTCCACTTT
CDR3 protein: CASSLAVTVYNSPLHF

V gene: TRBV28
clone size: -
CDR3 length: 11
D gene: -
J gene: TRBJ2-2
CDR3 DNA: TGTGCCACCGGGGGAGTCGGGGAGCTGTTTTTT
CDR3 protein: CATGGVGELFF